The present TCR beta chain was sequenced within a study of T-cell memory formation after mild COVID-19. Study as a whole: For the most part, TCR clusters were specific to one donor.

Germline loops: CDR1 LGHNA, CDR2 YSLEER. Trimming cost V 2 bases and J 13 bases, with 17 bases left between them. The CDR3 is made up of 14 amino acids. General study points: Clones that shrank (day 15 to 85) were balanced CD4/CD8, whereas later expanders leaned CD4+. Some clones that responded turned up in pre-infection memory, which suggests that cross-reactive memory joined in.

TCRdb reprocessed the 5' RACE reads via MiXCR and lists one record per CDR3 protein. In the table there are roughly 480,000 distinct CDR3 sequences, roughly 25% of which are singletons. This clonotype came up a few times. Its antigen is unknown. The gene calls are TRBV4-3 and TRBJ2-2; no clear D. Specimen: PBMCs or a T cell subset sorted from them (not recorded which). The TCR originated in an adult woman who had mild COVID-19 (a few samples of this study predate the infection). Cell type and time point are not known. Here the CDR3 DNA reads TGCGCCAGCAGCCAATTTATCGGGCCGATGGGGCTGTTTTTT. It codes for CASSQFIGPMGLFF.